The 22 T cell receptor beta chains reported below all come from one sample, sequenced in a study of memory CD8 T cells in hepatitis C reinfection. Using immunoSEQ multiplex PCR, the repertoire was profiled, and TCRdb retains in-frame clones only, with some absent. Of over 45,000 clones in the sample, roughly nine tenths were seen once. Time point of the sample: pre-reinfection, 55 to 20 weeks before reinfection detection. No in vitro expansion preceded TCR sequencing of the sorted cells. The source material was naive CD8+ T cells sorted from blood. The receptors were gathered from a man between 18 and 29 years old with hepatitis C virus infection.

This clone showed up just a few times. The chain links TRBV6-6 to TRBJ2-7; tentatively, D is TRBD1 (5 bases). Trimming took 2 bases from V and 6 from J, leaving 11 bases between them. CDR1 is MNHNY and CDR2 is SVGAGI in the germline V gene (reference sequence). The CDR3 extends over 13 amino acids. This CDR3 reads CASSYGRAGEQYF. The CDR3 coding sequence is TGTGCCAGCAGTTACGGCAGGGCAGGCGAGCAGTACTTC.

J is TRBJ1-1 and V is TRBV11-2; TRBD1 matches at 8 bases. V was clipped by 4 bases and J by 8 bases; unmatched bases: 3. The germline CDR1 and CDR2 sequences are SGHAT and FQNNGV. There are 12 residues in the CDR3. CDR3 bases: TGTGCCAGCAGCTCTCGGACAGGGGAAGCTTTCTTT. Translated, it gives CASSSRTGEAFF.

This chain uses TRBV18 with TRBJ1-5; TRBD1 aligns across 7 bases. This CDR3 is built from 17 residues. Germline V gene sequence: CDR1 KGHSH, CDR2 LQKENI. J was trimmed by 3 bases and V by 3 bases; bases with no gene match: 11. CDR3 nucleotide sequence: TGTGCCAGCTCACCGACAGGGTTCACCGAAAACAATCAGCCCCAGCATTTT. Translating gives CASSPTGFTENNQPQHF.

The J gene is TRBJ2-3, the V gene TRBV11-2; the match to TRBD2 covers 14 bases. Germline V gene data show CDR1 as SGHAT and CDR2 as FQNNGV. The J segment lost 2 bases and the V segment lost 1 base, leaving 5 bases of the junction unmatched. The CDR3 is 18 residues long. CDR3 DNA: TGTGCCAGCAGCTTAGGACTAGCGGGAGGGATTTACACAGATACGCAGTATTTT. Its protein product is CASSLGLAGGIYTDTQYF. Drawing the rest from reference TRBV11-2 and TRBJ2-3, the complete variable domain is EAGVAQSPRYKIIEKRQSVAFWCNPISGHATLYWYQQILGQGPKLLIQFQNNGVVDDSQLPKDRFSAERLKGVDSTLKIQPAKLEDSAVYLCASSLGLAGGIYTDTQYFGPGTRLTVL.

The V and J genes are TRBV29-1 and TRBJ2-1, with 7 bases fitting TRBD2. Germline CDR1 reads SQVTM; CDR2 reads ANQGSEA. This CDR3 contains 14 residues. V dropped 4 bases and J dropped 2; count of bases not matched to a gene: 5. CDR3 in amino acids: CSVVLAGAYNEQFF. The CDR3 region has the DNA TGCAGCGTTGTATTGGCGGGGGCCTACAATGAGCAGTTCTTC.

The chain joins TRBV11-3 to TRBJ2-2; TRBD2 agrees at 15 bases. Germline CDR1 is SGHNT and CDR2 is YENEEA. This CDR3 comprises 17 residues. V shed 5 bases, J shed 7 bases, and the junction held 8 bases outside the gene matches. The CDR3 is CASSQWTSGGANGELFF. CDR3 coding DNA: TGTGCCAGCAGCCAATGGACTAGCGGGGGGGCCAACGGGGAGCTGTTTTTT. Looking up the rest from reference TRBV11-3 and TRBJ2-2 gives the full variable domain: EAGVVQSPRYKIIEKKQPVAFWCNPISGHNTLYWYLQNLGQGPELLIRYENEEAVDDSQLPKDRFSAERLKGVDSTLKIQPAELGDSAVYLCASSQWTSGGANGELFFGEGSRLTVL.

The rearrangement uses TRBV6-5 and TRBJ2-2, with D possibly TRBD2 on 5 matching bases. This CDR3 is 14 amino acids long. CDR1 is MNHEY and CDR2 is SVGAGI in the germline V gene. V was pared by 2 bases and J by 5 bases, with 9 bases between. The CDR3 region is CASSYGSETGELFF. CDR3 nucleotides: TGTGCCAGCAGTTACGGGAGTGAAACCGGGGAGCTGTTTTTT.

The rearrangement links TRBV4-1 to TRBJ1-6, with D possibly TRBD1 on 5 matching bases. CDR3 length: 15 residues. Trimming left V 1 base short and J 5 bases short, with 9 bases between. Looked up from germline, CDR1 is MGHRA and CDR2 is YSYEKL. This CDR3 reads CASSQGQGNNSPLHF. Written as DNA, the CDR3 is TGCGCCAGCAGCCAAGGCCAGGGTAATAATTCACCCCTCCACTTT.

V and J are TRBV11-2 and TRBJ2-3; the match to TRBD2 covers 9 bases. From germline, CDR1 is SGHAT and CDR2 FQNNGV. There are 15 residues in the CDR3. V lost 5 bases, J lost 3 bases, and 6 bases stayed unmatched. CDR3 amino acids: CASSIAGDRTDTQYF. CDR3 bases: TGTGCCAGCAGCATAGCGGGAGATAGAACAGATACGCAGTATTTT. The full variable domain, with the rest looked up from reference TRBV11-2 and TRBJ2-3, is EAGVAQSPRYKIIEKRQSVAFWCNPISGHATLYWYQQILGQGPKLLIQFQNNGVVDDSQLPKDRFSAERLKGVDSTLKIQPAKLEDSAVYLCASSIAGDRTDTQYFGPGTRLTVL.

The chain joins TRBV9 to TRBJ2-1, with 14 positions matching TRBD2. The V segment lost 3 bases and the J segment 12 bases; nucleotides outside the gene matches: 8. Germline values: CDR1 SGDLS, CDR2 YYNGEE. CDR3 length: 15 residues. The CDR3 region is CASSAGTSGGQGQFF. The CDR3, as DNA: TGTGCCAGCAGCGCCGGGACTAGCGGGGGACAGGGGCAGTTCTTC.

This clone was picked up one time. This chain connects TRBV4-1 to TRBJ2-4; no clear D gene. CDR3 size: 17 residues. Germline values: CDR1 MGHRA, CDR2 YSYEKL. V was clipped by 0 bases and J by 0 bases, with 12 bases between them. As DNA, the CDR3 is TGCGCCAGCAGCCAAGATGTCGGTGGGCTAGCCAAAAACATTCAGTACTTC. This sequence encodes CASSQDVGGLAKNIQYF.

Only a few counts were recorded for this clone. The chain joins TRBV19 to TRBJ1-1, with a weak D call TRBD1 (6 bases). Germline-derived CDR1 and CDR2 are LNHDA and SQIVND (reference sequence). The V end was cut by 8 bases, the J end by 5 bases, with 18 bases between. CDR3 length: 14 residues. The CDR3 DNA is TGTGCCAGTTCGGGCTGGGGGCGGCGGACTGAAGCTTTCTTT. This encodes CASSGWGRRTEAFF.

This rearrangement joins TRBV7-9 to TRBJ2-5, with 10 bases that match TRBD1. The CDR3 extends over 16 amino acids. The V gene end was trimmed by 5 bases and the J gene end by 5 bases; junction bases not matched to a gene: 11. CDR1 SEHNR and CDR2 FQNEAQ come from the germline V gene (reference sequence). CDR3 DNA: TGTGCCAGCAGCCCCGGGACAGGGGCCGCATGGGAGACCCAGTACTTC. Translating it yields CASSPGTGAAWETQYF.

The chain is built from TRBV15 and TRBJ2-5, with a possible D match to TRBD2 (5 bases). Germline V gene sequence: CDR1 LNHNV, CDR2 YYDKDF (reference sequence). This CDR3 contains 14 residues. V lost 1 base, J lost 2 bases, and 8 bases lay in between. The CDR3 nucleotides are TGTGCCACCAGCAGAGTAGGCGGGCAAGAGACCCAGTACTTC. Encoded protein: CATSRVGGQETQYF. Full variable domain (missing parts from reference TRBV15 and TRBJ2-5): DAMVIQNPRYQVTQFGKPVTLSCSQTLNHNVMYWYQQKSSQAPKLLFHYYDKDFNNEADTPDNFQSRRPNTSFCFLDIRSPGLGDTAMYLCATSRVGGQETQYFGPGTRLLVL.

This chain uses TRBV28 with TRBJ2-3; 10 bases line up with TRBD2. The germline V gene encodes CDR1 MDHEN and CDR2 SYDVKM. CDR3 length: 18 amino acids. V lost 10 bases, J lost 2 bases, and 18 bases stayed unmatched. The CDR3 protein is CATLTGKVAGGSTDTQYF. The CDR3 DNA is TGTGCCACCCTAACCGGAAAAGTAGCGGGAGGATCCACAGATACGCAGTATTTT.

This clone was seen more than once but under ten times. The genes are TRBV6-1 and TRBJ2-3, with 10 bases identical to TRBD1. Germline CDR1 is MNHNS and CDR2 is SASEGT. The V gene end was trimmed by 7 bases and the J gene end by 5 bases; junction bases not matched to a gene: 9. CDR3 length equals 15 residues. The CDR3: CASKLDRGHLDTQYF. The DNA for the CDR3 is TGTGCCAGCAAGCTTGACAGGGGGCATTTAGATACGCAGTATTTT.

This clone has just one count. The V gene is TRBV23-1, the J gene TRBJ2-7, with D tentatively TRBD1 (5 bases). TRBV23-1 is placed among ORFs of uncertain function. The CDR3 totals 14 residues. The V end lost 0 bases, the J end lost 0 bases, and 6 bases lay between the germline ends. CDR3 sequence (DNA): TGCGCCAGCAGTCAATCCAGGGACTCCTACGAGCAGTACGTC. It yields the protein CASSQSRDSYEQYV.

This rearrangement joins TRBV30 to TRBJ1-2, with D perhaps matching TRBD1 (6 bases). The V gene lost 5 bases and the J gene lost 1 base, with 17 bases spanning the gap. Germline CDR1 GTSNPN, CDR2 SVGIG (reference sequence). This CDR3 is 15 amino acids long. The CDR3 is CAWGTEQGYNYGYTF. The CDR3 DNA follows: TGTGCCTGGGGAACCGAACAGGGTTATAACTATGGCTACACCTTC.

V gene TRBV7-6 combines with J gene TRBJ1-2; no definite D call. The CDR3 is made up of 13 amino acids. V was clipped by 5 bases and J by 1 base, with 8 bases between them. Germline loops: CDR1 SGHVS, CDR2 FNYEAQ. The CDR3 coding sequence is TGTGCCAGCAGCCCAGACATTAACTATGGCTACACCTTC. Amino acids: CASSPDINYGYTF.

This sequence joins TRBV13 and TRBJ2-7; 7 bases match TRBD2. The CDR3 sequence is 13 residues long. Germline V gene lookup returns CDR1 PRHDT and CDR2 FYEKMQ (reference sequence). Trimming removed 5 bases from V and 2 bases from J; junction bases left unmatched: 3. This chain's CDR3 is CASSTGTTYEQYF. CDR3 coding DNA: TGTGCCAGCAGCACTGGGACTACCTACGAGCAGTACTTC.

V gene TRBV7-6 combines with J gene TRBJ2-1; D unclear. Trimming removed 2 bases from V and 0 bases from J, with 2 bases in between. CDR1 is SGHVS and CDR2 is FNYEAQ in the germline V gene. The CDR3 is 13 amino acids. CDR3 in DNA: TGTGCCAGCAGCTTACGCTCCTACAATGAGCAGTTCTTC. The encoded protein is CASSLRSYNEQFF.

CDR3 sequence (DNA): TGTGCCAGCAGTCTATGGGGGGGGGCCTCCTACAATGAGCAGTTCTTC. Its protein product is CASSLWGGASYNEQFF. The genes are TRBV5-6 and TRBJ2-1; weak D call: TRBD2 (7 bases). The CDR3 has 16 residues. Germline-derived CDR1 and CDR2 are SGHDT and YYEEEE. V was clipped by 5 bases and J by 0 bases, with 15 bases between them.